This T cell receptor beta chain was observed in a study of blood T cell repertoires in COVID-19. Study details: The United States, Italy and Spain were the sources of the acute and convalescent COVID-19 samples.

The CDR3 loop spans 14 amino acids. Germline trimming cut 6 bases from V and 6 bases from J; bases unmatched to any gene: 8. In germline, CDR1 is MNHEY, CDR2 SVGAGI. Clones were sequenced by immunoSEQ multiplex PCR, and TCRdb holds only the in-frame ones, with some missing. The data contain some 300,000 clones, around 87% of them seen just once; the ten biggest clones take up roughly 1%. This sequence was found in a woman aged 40 to 50 with COVID-19, enrolled during active disease. The sequenced sample consisted of peripheral blood. The rearrangement links TRBV6-5 to TRBJ2-7, with 10 positions matching TRBD1. CDR3 in amino acids: CASRRQGALSEQYF. The CDR3 bases are TGTGCCAGCAGAAGACAGGGGGCGCTTTCCGAGCAGTACTTC.